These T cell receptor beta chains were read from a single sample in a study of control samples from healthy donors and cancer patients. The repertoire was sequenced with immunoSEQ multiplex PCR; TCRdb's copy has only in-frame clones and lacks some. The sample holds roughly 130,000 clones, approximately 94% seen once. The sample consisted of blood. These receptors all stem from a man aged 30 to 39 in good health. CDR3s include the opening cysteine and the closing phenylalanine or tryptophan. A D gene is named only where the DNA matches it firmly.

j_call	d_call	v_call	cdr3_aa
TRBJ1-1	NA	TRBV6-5	CASGSGPEAFF
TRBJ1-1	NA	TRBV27	CASRTIQGTEAFF
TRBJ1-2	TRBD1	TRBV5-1	CASSPPDRALRGYTF
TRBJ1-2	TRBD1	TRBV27	CASSFFSGGGYGYTF
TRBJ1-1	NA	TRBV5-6	CASTLGAGVEAFF
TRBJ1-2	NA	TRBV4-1	CASTRGSGNYGYTF
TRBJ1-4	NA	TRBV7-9	CASSPGVGADEKLFF
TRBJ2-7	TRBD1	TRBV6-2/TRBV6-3	CASSYQGRTGYPSYEQYF
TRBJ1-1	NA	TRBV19	CAIRDGMNTEAFF
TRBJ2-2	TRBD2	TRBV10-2	CASMERGGSGELFF
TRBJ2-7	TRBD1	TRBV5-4	CASSYGTAYEQYF
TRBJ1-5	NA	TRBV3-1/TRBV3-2	CASSSRHSNQPQHF
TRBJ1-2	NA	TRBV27	CASRRTGTYGYTF
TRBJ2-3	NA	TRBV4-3	CASSHLRLDSTDTQYF
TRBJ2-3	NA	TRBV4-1	CASSHPTVQAGGTQYF
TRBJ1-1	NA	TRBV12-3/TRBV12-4	CASTSAQNTEAFF
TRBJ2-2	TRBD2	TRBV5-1	CASSQTSGGAGELFF
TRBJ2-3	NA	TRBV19	CASSTRVAGWSDTQYF
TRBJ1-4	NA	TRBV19	CASSIGAGMTGRKLFF
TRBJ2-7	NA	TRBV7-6	CASTSLGNEQYF
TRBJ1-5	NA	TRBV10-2	CASSELGASNQPQHF
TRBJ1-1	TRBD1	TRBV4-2	CASSQDLRGPYTEAFF
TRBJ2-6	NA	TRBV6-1	CASSVSGGGNSRANVLTF
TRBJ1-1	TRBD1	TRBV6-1	CASSEPGTVLKAFF
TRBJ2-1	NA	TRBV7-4	CASSLPIVF
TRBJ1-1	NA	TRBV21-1	CASRELDRERAEAFF
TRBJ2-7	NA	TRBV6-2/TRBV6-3	CASSWDRLNYEQYF
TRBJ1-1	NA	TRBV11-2	CASSLIGRDTEAFF
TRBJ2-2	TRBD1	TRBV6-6	CASNRGAAGELFF
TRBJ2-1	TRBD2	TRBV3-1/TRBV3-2	CASSVGLAGFYNEQFF
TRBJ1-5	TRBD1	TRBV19	CASSATRDRASNQPQHF
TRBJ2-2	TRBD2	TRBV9	CASSPRGGQVAGELFF
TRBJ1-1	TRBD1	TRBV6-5	CASSYTRGTGEAFF
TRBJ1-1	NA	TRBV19	CASTTRGEAFF
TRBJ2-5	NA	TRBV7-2	CASSSRPPPQSAQYF
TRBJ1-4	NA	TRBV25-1	CASSDPAGANEKLFF
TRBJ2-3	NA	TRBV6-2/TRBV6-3	CASSYWQLTDTQYF
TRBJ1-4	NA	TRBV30	CAWGLGANEKLFF
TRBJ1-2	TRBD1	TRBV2	CASSAQGRGYGYTF
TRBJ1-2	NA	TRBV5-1	CASSFREGSYGYTF
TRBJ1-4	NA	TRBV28	CASSSPVEGDEKLFF
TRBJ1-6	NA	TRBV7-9	CASSLDREPLHF
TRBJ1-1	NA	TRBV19	CASGGQFLSQNTEAFF